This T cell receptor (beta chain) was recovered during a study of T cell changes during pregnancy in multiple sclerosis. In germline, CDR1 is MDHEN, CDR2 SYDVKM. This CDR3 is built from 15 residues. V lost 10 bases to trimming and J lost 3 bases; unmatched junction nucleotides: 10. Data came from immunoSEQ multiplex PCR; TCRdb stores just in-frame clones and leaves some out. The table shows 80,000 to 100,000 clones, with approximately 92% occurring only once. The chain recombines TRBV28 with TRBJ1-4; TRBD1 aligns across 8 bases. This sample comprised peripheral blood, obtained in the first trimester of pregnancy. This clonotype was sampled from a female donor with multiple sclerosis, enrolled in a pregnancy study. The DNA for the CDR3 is TGTGCCACCACCCTACAGGGGGGGCCTAATGAAAAACTGTTTTTT. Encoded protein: CATTLQGGPNEKLFF. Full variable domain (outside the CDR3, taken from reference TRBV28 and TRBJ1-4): DVKVTQSSRYLVKRTGEKVFLECVQDMDHENMFWYRQDPGLGLRLIYFSYDVKMKEKGDIPEGYSVSREKKERFSLILESASTNQTSMYLCATTLQGGPNEKLFFGSGTQLSVL.